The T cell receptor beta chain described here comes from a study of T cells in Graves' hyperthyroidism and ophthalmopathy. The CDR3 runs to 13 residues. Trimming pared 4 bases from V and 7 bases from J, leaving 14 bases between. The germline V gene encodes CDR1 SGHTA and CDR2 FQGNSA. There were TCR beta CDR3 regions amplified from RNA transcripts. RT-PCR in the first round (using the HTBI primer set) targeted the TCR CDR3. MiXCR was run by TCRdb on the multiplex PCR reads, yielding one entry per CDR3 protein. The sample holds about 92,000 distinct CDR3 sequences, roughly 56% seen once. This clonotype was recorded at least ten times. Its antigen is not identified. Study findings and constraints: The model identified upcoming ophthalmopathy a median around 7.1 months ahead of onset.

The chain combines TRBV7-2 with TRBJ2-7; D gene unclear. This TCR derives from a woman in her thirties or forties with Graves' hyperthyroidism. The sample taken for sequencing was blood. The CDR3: CASSSPFYEEQYF. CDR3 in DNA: TGTGCCAGCAGCTCCCCCTTCTATGAGGAGCAGTACTTC.